This T cell receptor beta chain was retrieved from a study of T cells in Graves' hyperthyroidism and ophthalmopathy. Across the study: Specimen type is peripheral blood, collected at initial diagnosis prior to any treatment. Study conclusions and caveats: Most thyroid-expanded clonotypes above 0.001 were also found in blood. The model anticipated ophthalmopathy a median around six months pre-onset.

Researchers amplified the TCR beta CDR3 regions from RNA transcripts. During a first-round RT-PCR of the TCR CDR3, the HTBI primer set was used. TCRdb recomputed calls from the multiplex PCR reads with MiXCR, one row per CDR3 protein. The sample records fewer than 600,000 distinct CDR3 sequences, roughly 15% being singletons. This clonotype was seen at least ten times. Its specificity is not known. Diagnosis of hyperthyroidism was new in patients aged 18 to 65, and its duration was under 2 months. Material: blood. The receptor comes from a woman in her thirties or forties with Graves' hyperthyroidism.

The CDR3, as DNA: TGTGCCAGTTCGACTAGCGGGAGGGCCGTTAGCTCCTACAATGAGCAGTTCTTC. The encoded protein is CASSTSGRAVSSYNEQFF. The rearrangement joins TRBV27 to TRBJ2-1; 14 nucleotides align to TRBD2. The length of the CDR3 is 18 residues. CDR1 is MNHEY, CDR2 SMNVEV, per germline (reference sequence). V shed 9 bases, J shed 0 bases, and the junction held 10 bases outside the gene matches.